Presented here are 23 T cell receptor beta chains from one specimen sequenced in a study of CD8+ T cells in alopecia areata. cDNA serving as the sequencing template came from extracted, reverse transcribed RNA. Libraries were prepared by immunoSEQ multiplex PCR; TCRdb keeps only in-frame clonotypes and omits some of them. Here the sample spans fewer than 250,000 clones, 55% to 70% being singletons. Sample treatment: oral pan-JAK inhibitor, 5-10 mg twice daily. Specimen: CD4+ T cells sorted from blood, collected at week 4, from a patient treated with tofacitinib. The receptors here all came from a human donor with alopecia areata.

CDR3 loop: CASSSPQGAEGYTF. DNA of the CDR3: TGTGCCAGCAGCTCCCCGCAGGGGGCGGAGGGCTACACCTTC. This chain joins TRBV5-4 and TRBJ1-2; TRBD1 aligns across 8 bases. V was clipped by 3 bases and J by 8 bases; unmatched bases: 9. This CDR3 has 14 amino acids. Germline assignment: CDR1 SGHNT and CDR2 YYREEE (reference sequence).

V is TRBV2 and J is TRBJ2-5, with a tentative D call TRBD1 (5 bases). Germline V CDR1 and CDR2: SNHLY, FYNNEI. Between the trimmed V and J ends, which lost 5 bases and 5 bases, there was a span of 18 bases. The CDR3 is made up of 15 amino acids. The CDR3 loop reads CASSPDPPGRETQYF. The CDR3 coding sequence is TGTGCCAGCAGTCCGGACCCCCCAGGGCGGGAGACCCAGTACTTC.

The V call is TRBV6-1, the J call TRBJ2-5, with D possibly matching TRBD1 (5 bases). Germline values: CDR1 MNHNS, CDR2 SASEGT. V dropped 2 bases and J dropped 7 bases, with 11 bases sitting between them. The CDR3 totals 13 residues. CDR3 residues: CASSENAQGTQYF. The CDR3, as DNA: TGTGCCAGCAGTGAAAACGCCCAGGGGACCCAGTACTTC.

This chain links TRBV5-5 with TRBJ1-1; no reliable D call. V was cut by 2 bases and J by 2 bases, with 4 bases left in between. Germline V gives CDR1 SGHKS, CDR2 YYEKEE (reference sequence). This CDR3 has 12 amino acids. The CDR3 DNA reads TGTGCCAGCAGCTTAACAAACACTGAAGCTTTCTTT. It specifies CASSLTNTEAFF.

The chain employs TRBV25-1 and TRBJ2-7; D is uncertain. This CDR3 comprises 12 residues. V was shortened by 5 bases and J by 3 bases, with 8 bases between the two germline ends. Germline lookup yields CDR1 MGHDK and CDR2 SYGVNS. The CDR3 region is CASSRSDYEQYF. Here the CDR3 DNA reads TGTGCCAGCAGTCGGAGCGACTACGAGCAGTACTTC.

This chain uses TRBV29-1 with TRBJ1-2, with unresolved D. CDR1 SQVTM and CDR2 ANQGSEA come from the germline V gene. The ends were cut back, 5 bases at V and 2 bases at J, with 9 bases in the middle. CDR3 length equals 12 residues. The CDR3: CSVSPRNYGYTF. The CDR3 DNA reads as TGCAGCGTTTCACCGAGAAACTATGGCTACACCTTC.

This chain connects TRBV25-1 to TRBJ1-2, with D perhaps matching TRBD1 (5 bases). The ends were cut back, 6 bases at V and 6 bases at J, with 14 bases in the middle. The CDR3 loop spans 13 amino acids. Germline loops: CDR1 MGHDK, CDR2 SYGVNS. CDR3 sequence reads: CASRDSTMDGYTF. DNA of the CDR3: TGTGCCAGCAGAGACAGTACCATGGATGGCTACACCTTC.

The sample holds a few counts of this clone. V gene TRBV5-1 combines with J gene TRBJ2-3; a possible D gene is TRBD2 (5 bases). Trimming cost V 4 bases and J 3 bases, with 12 bases left between them. The CDR3 consists of 14 residues. CDR1 is SGHRS, CDR2 YFSETQ, per germline. The CDR3 here is CASSPGFGTDTQYF. The CDR3 nucleotides are TGCGCCAGCAGCCCGGGGTTTGGAACAGATACGCAGTATTTT.

This chain joins TRBV10-3 and TRBJ1-2; TRBD1 is a possible D gene (5 bases). V was cut by 5 bases and J by 3 bases, with 13 bases left in between. The CDR3 runs to 14 residues. The germline V gene has CDR1 ENHRY and CDR2 SYGVKD. The CDR3 sequence: CAISPAQGDYGYTF. The CDR3 DNA reads TGTGCCATCAGTCCTGCTCAGGGAGACTATGGCTACACCTTC.

V usage is TRBV29-1 and J usage is TRBJ2-3; D remains ambiguous. Trimming removed 1 base from V and 4 bases from J, with 9 bases in between. The CDR3 totals 13 residues. Germline CDR1 is SQVTM and CDR2 is ANQGSEA. DNA of the CDR3: TGCAGCGTTGAAGGTGGAAAGGCAGATACGCAGTATTTT. It encodes CSVEGGKADTQYF.

The chain carries TRBV19 and TRBJ2-1; 7 nucleotides align to TRBD2. Germline assignment: CDR1 LNHDA and CDR2 SQIVND (reference sequence). J gave up 5 bases and V 3 bases, and 10 bases lay outside the gene matches. The CDR3 sequence is 16 residues long. The CDR3 spells CASSMRGNGDHNEQFF. For the CDR3, the DNA is TGTGCCAGTAGTATGCGGGGGAACGGCGATCACAATGAGCAGTTCTTC.

The V gene is TRBV29-1, the J gene TRBJ2-3; weak D call: TRBD1 (5 bases). Trimming removed 4 bases from V and 6 bases from J, with 14 bases in between. The V gene's germline CDR1 is SQVTM and CDR2 ANQGSEA. The CDR3 consists of 13 residues. The CDR3 loop reads CSVAEGAGDTQYF. CDR3 nucleotides: TGCAGCGTTGCGGAAGGGGCAGGTGATACGCAGTATTTT.

V usage is TRBV6-5 and J usage is TRBJ2-5; D may be TRBD1 or TRBD2 (5 bases each). This CDR3 comprises 14 residues. Deletions cut 2 bases from V and 7 bases from J, with 14 bases between. Germline CDR1 MNHEY, CDR2 SVGAGI. DNA for the CDR3: TGTGCCAGCAGTTACAACGGACTGAGGGGGACCCAGTACTTC. Residues: CASSYNGLRGTQYF.

The rearrangement uses TRBV5-4 and TRBJ1-2; TRBD1 aligns across 9 bases. Germline V lookup: CDR1 SGHNT, CDR2 YYREEE (reference sequence). This CDR3 comprises 15 residues. V was pared by 4 bases and J by 5 bases, with 9 bases of the junction left unmatched. The chain's CDR3 is CASSVDGTGMYGYTF. CDR3 in DNA: TGTGCCAGCAGCGTAGACGGGACAGGGATGTATGGCTACACCTTC.

The chain links TRBV4-3 to TRBJ2-7; 9 bases align to TRBD2. This CDR3 has 16 amino acids. The V gene's germline CDR1 is LGHNA and CDR2 YSLEER. V shed 0 bases, J shed 2 bases, and the junction held 5 bases outside the gene matches. This CDR3 is CASSQEASGAPYEQYF. As DNA, the CDR3 is TGCGCCAGCAGCCAAGAAGCTAGCGGGGCCCCCTACGAGCAGTACTTC.

The rearrangement joins TRBV9 to TRBJ2-2; maybe TRBD1 (7 bases). CDR1 and CDR2 (germline): SGDLS, YYNGEE. CDR3 length equals 15 residues. Trimming stripped 3 bases from V and 4 bases from J, with 13 bases between. This CDR3 is CASSAQGRGTGELFF. CDR3 DNA sequence: TGTGCCAGCAGCGCACAGGGGCGGGGCACCGGGGAGCTGTTTTTT.

This clone was detected a few times. The chain carries TRBV29-1 and TRBJ1-1; the match to TRBD1 covers 8 bases. The CDR3 runs 12 residues. Germline trimming cut 6 bases from V and 6 bases from J; bases unmatched to any gene: 6. CDR1 is SQVTM and CDR2 is ANQGSEA in the germline V gene. CDR3 DNA sequence: TGCAGCGTAAACAGGGGGTCCGCTGAAGCTTTCTTT. Residues: CSVNRGSAEAFF.

The genes are TRBV25-1 and TRBJ2-5; 8 bases align to TRBD2. The germline V gene encodes CDR1 MGHDK and CDR2 SYGVNS. V lost 2 bases, J lost 5 bases, and 7 bases stayed unmatched. This CDR3 is 15 amino acids long. The CDR3 DNA follows: TGTGCCAGCAGTGAAATGGGGCGGGGGGTGGAGACCCAGTACTTC. It codes for CASSEMGRGVETQYF. Using reference TRBV25-1 and TRBJ2-5 for the parts outside the CDR3, the full variable domain is EADIYQTPRYLVIGTGKKITLECSQTMGHDKMYWYQQDPGMELHLIHYSYGVNSTEKGDLSSESTVSRIRTEHFPLTLESARPSHTSQYLCASSEMGRGVETQYFGPGTRLLVL.

This clone was detected many times. The gene calls are TRBV7-2 and TRBJ2-7; 9 nucleotides agree with TRBD2. V lost 3 bases, J lost 4 bases, and 10 bases stayed unmatched. Germline CDR1 and CDR2: SGHTA and FQGNSA. CDR3 length equals 16 residues. The CDR3 here is CASSFTIAGEQYEQYF. The CDR3 DNA reads TGTGCCAGCAGCTTTACCATAGCGGGGGAGCAATACGAGCAGTACTTC.

The chain combines TRBV7-9 with TRBJ2-6; D remains unclear. The CDR3 is made up of 16 amino acids. Per the germline V gene, CDR1 is SEHNR and CDR2 is FQNEAQ (reference sequence). V was shortened by 10 bases and J by 2 bases, with 18 bases between the two germline ends. The CDR3 protein is CATLLGVSTGANVLTF. The CDR3 coding sequence is TGTGCCACGCTCCTCGGAGTGTCGACTGGGGCCAACGTCCTGACTTTC.

V gene TRBV29-1 combines with J gene TRBJ1-1; D is undetermined. CDR1 SQVTM and CDR2 ANQGSEA come from the germline V gene. Trimming stripped 4 bases from V and 3 bases from J, with 9 bases between. CDR3 length equals 12 residues. The CDR3 sequence: CSVGQAHTEAFF. The CDR3 DNA reads TGCAGCGTTGGGCAGGCCCACACTGAAGCTTTCTTT.

This clone has just a few counts. The chain employs TRBV14 and TRBJ2-7; D is unresolved. V lost 2 bases and J 2 bases, leaving 10 bases between the germline ends. Looked up from germline, CDR1 is SGHDN and CDR2 is FVKESK. This CDR3 contains 14 residues. CDR3 sequence: CASSQNPVPYEQYF. The CDR3, as DNA: TGTGCCAGCAGCCAAAATCCCGTGCCCTACGAGCAGTACTTC.

This clone has only one observation. DNA of the CDR3: TGCAGCGCCGAAGATTCGGGGGCCAGAGCTTTCTTT. Protein sequence: CSAEDSGARAFF. The chain joins TRBV29-1 to TRBJ1-1; D is perhaps TRBD1 (6 bases). The V and J ends lost 7 bases and 10 bases respectively, with 19 bases between them. Germline V gene sequence: CDR1 SQVTM, CDR2 ANQGSEA. This CDR3 is built from 12 residues.